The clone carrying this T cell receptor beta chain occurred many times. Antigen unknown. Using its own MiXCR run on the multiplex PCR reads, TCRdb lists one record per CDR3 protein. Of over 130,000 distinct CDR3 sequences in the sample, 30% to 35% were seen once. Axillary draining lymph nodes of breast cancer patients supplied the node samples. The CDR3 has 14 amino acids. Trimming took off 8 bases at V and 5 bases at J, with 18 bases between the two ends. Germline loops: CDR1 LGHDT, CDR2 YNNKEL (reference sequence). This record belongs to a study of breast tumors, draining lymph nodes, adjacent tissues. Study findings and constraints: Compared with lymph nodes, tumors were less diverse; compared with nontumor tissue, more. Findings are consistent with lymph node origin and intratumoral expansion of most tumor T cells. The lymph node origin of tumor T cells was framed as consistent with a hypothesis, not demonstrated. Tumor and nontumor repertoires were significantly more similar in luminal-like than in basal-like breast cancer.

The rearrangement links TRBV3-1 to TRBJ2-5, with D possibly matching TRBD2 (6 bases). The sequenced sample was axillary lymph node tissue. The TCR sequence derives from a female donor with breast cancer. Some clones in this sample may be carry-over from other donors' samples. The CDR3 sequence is CASRAGGSRETQYF. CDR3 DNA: TGTGCCAGCCGTGCCGGGGGTAGCAGGGAGACCCAGTACTTC.